This TCR beta chain was sequenced in a study of CD8 T cells in ankylosing spondylitis. The CDR3 is made up of 13 amino acids. From germline, CDR1 is DFQATT and CDR2 SNEGSKA (reference sequence). V lost 3 bases, J lost 5 bases, and 10 bases lay in between. Study results and limitations: A motif in TCR beta, a set of roughly eight highly homologous variants, appeared characteristic of ankylosing spondylitis blood.

The table lists this clonotype with a few counts. Its antigen is undetermined. TCRdb processed the 5' RACE reads anew with MiXCR; each CDR3 protein has one entry. The sample lists fewer than 750,000 distinct CDR3 sequences, roughly 19% occurring once. V gene TRBV20-1 combines with J gene TRBJ1-4; D is undetermined. The TCR originated in a male donor with ankylosing spondylitis. Sequencing was done on a sample of blood, either unsorted or a sorted T cell fraction (not recorded which). The CDR3 DNA is TGCAGTGCTAGTGGCAGGCCGAATGAAAAACTGTTTTTT. Amino acid sequence: CSASGRPNEKLFF.